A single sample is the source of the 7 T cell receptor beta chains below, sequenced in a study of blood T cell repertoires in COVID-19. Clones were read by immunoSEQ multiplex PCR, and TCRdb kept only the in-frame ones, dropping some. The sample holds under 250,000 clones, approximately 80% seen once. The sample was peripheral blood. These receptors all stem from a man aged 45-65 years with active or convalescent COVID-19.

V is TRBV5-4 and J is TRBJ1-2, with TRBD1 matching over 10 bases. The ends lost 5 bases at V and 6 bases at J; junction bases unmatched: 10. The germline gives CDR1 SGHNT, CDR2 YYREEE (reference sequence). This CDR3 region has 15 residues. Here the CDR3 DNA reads TGTGCCAGCAGACTCCTTCGGACAGGGGGAGATGGCTACACCTTC. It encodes CASRLLRTGGDGYTF.

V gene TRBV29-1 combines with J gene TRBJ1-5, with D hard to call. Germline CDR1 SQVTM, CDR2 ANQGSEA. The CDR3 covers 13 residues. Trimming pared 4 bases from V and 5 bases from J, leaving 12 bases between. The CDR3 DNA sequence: TGCAGCGTTGCCCAGGTACCCGATCAGCCCCAGCATTTT. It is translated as CSVAQVPDQPQHF.

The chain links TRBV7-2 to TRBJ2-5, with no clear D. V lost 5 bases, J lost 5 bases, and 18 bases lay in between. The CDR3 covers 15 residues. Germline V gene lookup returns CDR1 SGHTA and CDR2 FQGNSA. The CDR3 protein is CASSPRAWQRETQYF. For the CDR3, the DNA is TGTGCCAGCAGCCCCAGAGCTTGGCAGAGGGAGACCCAGTACTTC.

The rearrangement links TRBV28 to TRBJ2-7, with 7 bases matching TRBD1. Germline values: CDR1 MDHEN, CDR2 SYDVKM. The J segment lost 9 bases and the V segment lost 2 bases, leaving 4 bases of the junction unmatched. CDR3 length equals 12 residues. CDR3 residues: CASSLRGQRQYF. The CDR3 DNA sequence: TGTGCCAGCAGTTTAAGGGGGCAGCGGCAGTACTTC.

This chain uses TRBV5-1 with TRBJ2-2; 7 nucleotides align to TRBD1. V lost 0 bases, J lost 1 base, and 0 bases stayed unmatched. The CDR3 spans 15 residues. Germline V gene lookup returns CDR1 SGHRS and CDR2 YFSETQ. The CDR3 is CASSLGTGNTGELFF. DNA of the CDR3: TGCGCCAGCAGCTTGGGGACAGGGAACACCGGGGAGCTGTTTTTT. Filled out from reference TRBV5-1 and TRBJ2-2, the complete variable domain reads KAGVTQTPRYLIKTRGQQVTLSCSPISGHRSVSWYQQTPGQGLQFLFEYFSETQRNKGNFPGRFSGRQFSNSRSEMNVSTLELGDSALYLCASSLGTGNTGELFFGEGSRLTVL.

The CDR3 protein is CASSEGGGANYGYTF. DNA of the CDR3: TGTGCCAGCAGTGAAGGGGGGGGAGCTAACTATGGCTACACCTTC. This chain joins TRBV6-1 and TRBJ1-2, with D perhaps TRBD1 (5 bases). This CDR3 comprises 15 residues. V was pared by 1 base and J by 0 bases, with 9 bases between. CDR1 is MNHNS and CDR2 is SASEGT in the germline V gene.

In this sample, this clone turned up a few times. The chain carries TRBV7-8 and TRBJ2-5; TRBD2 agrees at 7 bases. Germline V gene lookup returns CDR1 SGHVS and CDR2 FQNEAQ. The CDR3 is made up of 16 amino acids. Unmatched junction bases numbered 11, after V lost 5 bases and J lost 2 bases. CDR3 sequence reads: CASSGWQRGAQETQYF. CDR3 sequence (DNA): TGTGCCAGCAGCGGCTGGCAGCGGGGCGCTCAAGAGACCCAGTACTTC.